This T cell receptor beta chain was profiled in a study of OX40 agonist ivuxolimab in advanced cancers. CDR3 length: 17 amino acids. CDR1 SGHTA and CDR2 FQGNSA come from the germline V gene. The V and J ends lost 1 base and 0 bases respectively, with 14 bases between them. General observations from the study: Part of the nonresponder group also had normalized T-cell clonal expansion that was low. Averaging showed that CD8+ T cells had more expanded clones than CD4+ did.

TCRdb's copy holds only in-frame clones and misses some; the assay was immunoSEQ multiplex PCR. The table includes about 64,000 clones, around 89% detected once. A note on this clone: Its antigen is unidentified.

The material sequenced was CD4+ or CD8+ T cells sorted from blood, taken in a trial of the OX40 agonist ivuxolimab. The TCR sequence derives from an adult with an advanced solid tumor such as melanoma, head and neck, liver or kidney cancer. This chain connects TRBV7-2 to TRBJ2-3; unclear D gene. The CDR3 DNA reads as TGTGCCAGCAGCTTAGGAGCTACCCACCTTAGCACAGATACGCAGTATTTT. It encodes CASSLGATHLSTDTQYF.